The 10 T cell receptor beta chains given below trace back to one sample, sequenced in a study of blood T cell repertoires in COVID-19. TCRdb's table, derived via immunoSEQ multiplex PCR, lists solely in-frame clones and lacks some. The sample holds 40,000 to 50,000 clones, approximately 90% seen once. Material for sequencing was peripheral blood. Receptors originate from a man under 40 with active or convalescent COVID-19.

For this clone: Its ends do not fully match the called genes, so a read error is possible. The V gene is TRBV3-1 (or the pseudogene TRBV3-2), the J gene TRBJ2-1; 8 positions agree with TRBD1. CDR1 and CDR2 (germline): LGHDT, YNNKEL (reference sequence). This CDR3 is 15 amino acids long. In DNA, the CDR3 is TGTGCCAGCCGCCAATCGGGACAGGTTTACAATGAGCAGTTCTTC. This translates into CASRQSGQVYNEQFF.

The genes are TRBV25-1 and TRBJ2-2; D not certain. Germline V CDR1 and CDR2: MGHDK, SYGVNS. The CDR3 spans 13 residues. The V gene lost 5 bases and the J gene lost 3 bases, with 7 bases spanning the gap. The CDR3 sequence: CASSSRYTGELFF. The DNA of the CDR3 is TGTGCCAGCAGTTCCCGGTACACCGGGGAGCTGTTTTTT.

The chain joins TRBV6-6 to TRBJ2-7; 11 bases align to TRBD1. There are 15 residues in the CDR3. Germline V gene data show CDR1 as MNHNY and CDR2 as SVGAGI (reference sequence). With 2 bases clipped from V and 2 bases from J, the junction kept 2 bases outside the gene matches. DNA for the CDR3: TGTGCCAGCAGTTACGGGACAGGGGGAACCTACGAGCAGTACTTC. Translating gives CASSYGTGGTYEQYF.

The chain joins TRBV19 to TRBJ1-6; D gene ambiguous. Trimming cost V 6 bases and J 5 bases, with 14 bases left between them. Germline V gene data show CDR1 as LNHDA and CDR2 as SQIVND (reference sequence). CDR3 size: 15 residues. CDR3 region: CASSLPGYNNSPLHF. The CDR3 DNA sequence: TGTGCCAGTAGCCTTCCGGGATATAATAATTCACCCCTCCACTTT.

The count of this clone is one. V and J are TRBV28 and TRBJ1-2; D is unclear. Germline-derived CDR1 and CDR2 are MDHEN and SYDVKM. The V end lost 3 bases, the J end lost 2 bases, and 10 bases lay between the germline ends. The CDR3 totals 14 residues. In DNA, the CDR3 is TGTGCCAGCAGTTTTGGAGGTCCAAACTATGGCTACACCTTC. Translated, it gives CASSFGGPNYGYTF.

This sequence joins TRBV12-5 and TRBJ1-1; 7 bases are a match to TRBD1. Unmatched junction bases numbered 13, after V lost 7 bases and J lost 5 bases. CDR1 is LGHNT, CDR2 FRNRAP, per germline. The CDR3 length is 15 residues. This chain's CDR3 is CASATGGGLMTEAFF. CDR3 in DNA: TGTGCTAGTGCCACGGGAGGGGGCTTGATGACTGAAGCTTTCTTT.

The chain joins TRBV9 to TRBJ2-1, with D unclear. The CDR3 runs 16 residues. Germline CDR1 is SGDLS and CDR2 is YYNGEE. The ends were cut back, 0 bases at V and 0 bases at J, with 10 bases in the middle. For the CDR3, the DNA is TGTGCCAGCAGCGTAGACGCGCGGAGCTCCTACAATGAGCAGTTCTTC. Protein product: CASSVDARSSYNEQFF.

The chain employs TRBV3-1 (or the pseudogene TRBV3-2) and TRBJ2-3, with D perhaps matching TRBD1 (5 bases). V lost 4 bases to trimming and J lost 0 bases, with 11 bases between them. Germline CDR1 is LGHDT and CDR2 is YNNKEL (reference sequence). The CDR3 totals 15 residues. DNA for the CDR3: TGTGCCAGCAGCCGCAGCAGGGTTAGCACAGATACGCAGTATTTT. It yields the protein CASSRSRVSTDTQYF.

J is TRBJ2-7 and V is TRBV7-8; perhaps TRBD2 as D (6 bases). CDR1 and CDR2 (germline): SGHVS, FQNEAQ. The CDR3 is 14 amino acids. The V end was cut by 5 bases, the J end by 2 bases, with 13 bases between. CDR3 bases: TGTGCCAGCAGCGCCTACAGGACTACCTACGAGCAGTACGTC. This codes for CASSAYRTTYEQYV.

The chain links TRBV4-1 to TRBJ1-1, with 9 bases identical to TRBD1. Germline loops: CDR1 MGHRA, CDR2 YSYEKL. Trimming cost V 1 base and J 6 bases; bases outside gene matches: 6. This CDR3 spans 15 amino acids. CDR3 sequence: CASSQGTGVLAEAFF. The CDR3 coding sequence is TGCGCCAGCAGCCAAGGGACAGGGGTGTTGGCTGAAGCTTTCTTT.